The 9 T cell receptor beta chains below were found in one sample sequenced in a study of T-cell memory formation after mild COVID-19. TCRdb re-called the 5' RACE reads with MiXCR, one entry per CDR3 protein. This table holds some 350,000 distinct CDR3 sequences, over 10% found once. Sequenced sample: PBMCs or a T cell subset sorted from them (not recorded which). The receptors were gathered from a man younger than 30 who had mild COVID-19 (a few samples of this study predate the infection). Cell type and time point are not known.

This clonotype appeared a few times. V gene TRBV10-3 combines with J gene TRBJ2-1; 10 bases line up with TRBD1. The germline CDR1 and CDR2 sequences are ENHRY and SYGVKD. This CDR3 comprises 15 residues. The J segment lost 9 bases and the V segment lost 2 bases, leaving 7 bases of the junction unmatched. The chain's CDR3 is CAISEDRGLVSEQFF. The CDR3 nucleotides are TGTGCCATCAGTGAGGACAGGGGGCTGGTTAGTGAGCAGTTCTTC.

This clonotype occurred once. This chain joins TRBV2 and TRBJ2-5; the match to TRBD2 covers 9 bases. V was pared by 7 bases and J by 7 bases, with 7 bases of the junction left unmatched. CDR1 SNHLY and CDR2 FYNNEI come from the germline V gene. The CDR3 totals 13 residues. The CDR3: CASTLAGEGTQYF. The DNA of the CDR3 is TGTGCCAGCACCTTAGCGGGGGAGGGGACCCAGTACTTC. The full variable domain, completed using reference TRBV2 and TRBJ2-5, is EPEVTQTPSHQVTQMGQEVILRCVPISNHLYFYWYRQILGQKVEFLVSFYNNEISEKSEIFDDQFSVERPDGSNFTLKIRSTKLEDSAMYFCASTLAGEGTQYFGPGTRLLVL.

CDR3 sequence: CASSQDNGYTGELFF. In DNA, the CDR3 is TGTGCCAGCAGCCAAGATAATGGGTACACCGGGGAGCTGTTTTTT. The chain uses TRBV3-1 and TRBJ2-2, with unresolved D. From germline, CDR1 is LGHDT and CDR2 YNNKEL (reference sequence). CDR3 size: 15 residues. Trimming pared 0 bases from V and 3 bases from J, leaving 8 bases between.

The V gene is TRBV7-3, the J gene TRBJ2-3; 7 positions agree with TRBD2. Germline CDR1 SGHTA, CDR2 FQGTGA. The CDR3 spans 16 residues. With V trimmed by 5 bases and J by 4 bases, 12 bases remained unmatched. As DNA, the CDR3 is TGTGCCAGCAGCAGCGGGGTTACGGGGGGTGCAGATACGCAGTATTTT. Its translation: CASSSGVTGGADTQYF.

The chain carries TRBV5-1 and TRBJ1-2; D unclear. Germline CDR1 and CDR2: SGHRS and YFSETQ. The CDR3 totals 12 residues. The V end lost 4 bases, the J end lost 3 bases, and 7 bases lay between the germline ends. The CDR3 coding sequence is TGCGCCAGCAGCGACGGCGACTATGGCTACACCTTC. This encodes CASSDGDYGYTF. Based on the CDR3 plus reference TRBV5-1 and TRBJ1-2, the full variable domain is KAGVTQTPRYLIKTRGQQVTLSCSPISGHRSVSWYQQTPGQGLQFLFEYFSETQRNKGNFPGRFSGRQFSNSRSEMNVSTLELGDSALYLCASSDGDYGYTFGSGTRLTVV.

This clonotype was seen only a few times. The chain joins TRBV4-1 to TRBJ2-7, with TRBD2 matching 7 bases. CDR1 MGHRA and CDR2 YSYEKL come from the germline V gene. Losses at the gene ends were 1 base for V and 2 bases for J; bases not matched to a gene: 11. The CDR3 spans 17 residues. The CDR3 coding sequence is TGCGCCAGCAGCCAAGGCCCTTTGCTAGCGGCTCCCTACGAGCAGTACGTC. Amino acid sequence: CASSQGPLLAAPYEQYV.

This clonotype has more than one count but fewer than ten. V usage is TRBV27 and J usage is TRBJ2-1, with a weak D call TRBD1 (6 bases). Trimming took off 3 bases at V and 5 bases at J, with 14 bases between the two ends. This CDR3 has 15 residues. Per the germline V gene, CDR1 is MNHEY and CDR2 is SMNVEV (reference sequence). CDR3 residues: CASSFRQGTNNEQFF. CDR3 nucleotide sequence: TGTGCCAGCAGTTTCCGGCAGGGGACCAACAATGAGCAGTTCTTC.

The sample holds many counts of this clonotype. This chain joins TRBV12-3 or TRBV12-4 and TRBJ2-2; D unclear. V was cut by 3 bases and J by 7 bases, with 9 bases left in between. The CDR3 spans 13 residues. The CDR3 nucleotides read TGTGCCAGCAGTTTTCAGGAGAACGGGGAGCTGTTTTTT. This gives the protein CASSFQENGELFF.

The CDR3 region is CSVGHSSGNTIYF. The CDR3 DNA reads as TGCAGCGTTGGCCACAGCTCTGGAAACACCATATATTTT. The chain links TRBV29-1 to TRBJ1-3; D is uncertain. The ends were cut back, 4 bases at V and 0 bases at J, with 7 bases in the middle. The CDR3 is 13 residues long. CDR1 SQVTM and CDR2 ANQGSEA come from the germline V gene. The variable domain in full, completed from reference TRBV29-1 and TRBJ1-3, reads SAVISQKPSRDICQRGTSLTIQCQVDSQVTMMFWYRQQPGQSLTLIATANQGSEATYESGFVIDKFPISRPNLTFSTLTVSNMSPEDSSIYLCSVGHSSGNTIYFGEGSWLTVV.